This T cell receptor beta chain is drawn from a study of vaccination effects on CD4 cells after COVID-19. Findings and limits, study-wide: Clones that were induced by infection or by vaccine showed marked contraction late after vaccination.

Germline values: CDR1 LNHNV, CDR2 YYDKDF (reference sequence). Trimming shortened V by 5 bases and J by 4 bases, and 12 bases separated the two germline ends. The CDR3 loop spans 14 amino acids. The ViraFEST assay expanded antigen-specific CD4+ T cells with viral peptide pools before sequencing. Culturing for more than 9 days preceded CD4+ T cell isolation. None of these healthy vaccinees had been infected with SARS-CoV-2 before vaccination. Points on this clone: Its antigen is currently unknown.

Data came from immunoSEQ multiplex PCR; TCRdb stores just in-frame clones and leaves some out. The sample has under 80,000 clones; 78% are singletons. Sequenced here: CD4+ T cells from PBMCs cultured with SARS-CoV-2 spike peptides, sampled before COVID-19 vaccination. The rearrangement uses TRBV15 and TRBJ1-5, with D possibly matching TRBD1 (6 bases). The TCR sequence derives from a human donor who received a COVID-19 vaccine. CDR3 protein: CATSLVQGNQPQHF. The CDR3 coding sequence is TGTGCCACCAGCCTAGTCCAGGGGAATCAGCCCCAGCATTTT.